This TCR beta chain came from a study of cytomegalovirus exposure and HLA in healthy donors. General study findings and limits: A link between a missense DCLRE1C variant and TCR beta V- and J-gene trimming emerged from a later analysis.

The study ran its PCR with 60 Vbeta and 13 Jbeta primers. Sequencing was performed with immunoSEQ multiplex PCR; in TCRdb, only in-frame clones are kept and a portion is missing. In the table there are 150,000 or so clones, 65% to 80% of which are singletons. A remark on this clone: Its antigen is unidentified.

The V and J ends lost 1 base and 2 bases respectively, with 9 bases between them. The CDR3 totals 15 residues. Germline V gives CDR1 SGHDT, CDR2 YYEEEE. The V and J genes are TRBV5-6 and TRBJ1-4; weak D call: TRBD1 (5 bases). The receptor was isolated from a woman in her forties in good health and CMV-seropositive. The sample comprised PBMCs. CDR3 region: CASSLMGPTNEKLFF. The CDR3 DNA sequence: TGTGCCAGCAGCTTGATGGGGCCCACTAATGAAAAACTGTTTTTT.